The 19 T cell receptor beta chains presented below share a single source sample, sequenced in a study of cytomegalovirus exposure and HLA in healthy donors. A multiplex PCR was run with 60 Vbeta primers and 13 Jbeta primers. Sequencing used immunoSEQ multiplex PCR; TCRdb keeps in-frame clones, though not all of them. Of 150,000 to 200,000 clones in the sample, roughly 90% were seen once. Material for sequencing was PBMCs. The source of these receptors is a girl less than two years old in good health and CMV-seronegative.

The V call is TRBV30, the J call TRBJ2-5; tentative D call: TRBD1 (6 bases). Per the germline V gene, CDR1 is GTSNPN and CDR2 is SVGIG (reference sequence). This CDR3 is built from 15 residues. V was clipped by 0 bases and J by 2 bases, with 13 bases between them. The CDR3 spells CAWSVGFDRQETQYF. DNA for the CDR3: TGTGCCTGGAGTGTAGGATTCGACAGGCAAGAGACCCAGTACTTC.

J is TRBJ2-1 and V is TRBV19; TRBD2 might be the D (6 bases). The germline CDR1 and CDR2 sequences are LNHDA and SQIVND (reference sequence). CDR3 length: 16 residues. Trimming removed 3 bases at V and 3 bases at J, with 15 bases between. The CDR3 here is CASSIGGTNVYNEQFF. DNA of the CDR3: TGTGCCAGTAGTATTGGCGGGACCAATGTCTACAATGAGCAGTTCTTC. The whole variable domain, filled in from reference TRBV19 and TRBJ2-1, reads DGGITQSPKYLFRKEGQNVTLSCEQNLNHDAMYWYRQDPGQGLRLIYYSQIVNDFQKGDIAEGYSVSREKKESFPLTVTSAQKNPTAFYLCASSIGGTNVYNEQFFGPGTRLTVL.

The chain carries TRBV11-2 and TRBJ2-3; 8 nucleotides agree with TRBD2. The CDR3 has 15 amino acids. CDR1 SGHAT and CDR2 FQNNGV come from the germline V gene. After removal of 5 bases from V and 2 bases from J, the junction contained 6 bases not matched to a gene. The CDR3 DNA reads TGTGCCAGCAGCCGGGGGGGTTTGGTCACAGATACGCAGTATTTT. Amino acid sequence: CASSRGGLVTDTQYF.

V and J are TRBV30 and TRBJ2-5, with 9 positions matching TRBD1. The J call is in doubt because the DNA end fits TRBJ2-7 better. This CDR3 spans 13 amino acids. The germline V gene has CDR1 GTSNPN and CDR2 SVGIG (reference sequence). The CDR3 protein is CAWRDRGSYEQYF. In nucleotides, the CDR3 is TGTGCCTGGAGGGACAGGGGCTCCTACGAGCAGTACTTC.

The chain combines TRBV11-3 with TRBJ2-3; 9 bases align to TRBD2. The V and J ends lost 5 bases and 9 bases, in that order; junction bases with no gene match: 6. CDR3 length: 13 residues. Germline CDR1 is SGHNT and CDR2 is YENEEA. CDR3 region: CASSGGSGGTQYF. The CDR3 bases are TGTGCCAGCAGCGGGGGTAGCGGGGGCACGCAGTATTTT.

Written as DNA, the CDR3 is TGTGCCAGCAGTTCGACTCGACTTTTACTAAATGAAAAACTGTTTTTT. It yields the protein CASSSTRLLLNEKLFF. The chain recombines TRBV2 with TRBJ1-4; D remains ambiguous. The length of the CDR3 is 16 residues. Between the trimmed V and J ends, which lost 5 bases and 5 bases, there was a span of 18 bases. The V gene's germline CDR1 is SNHLY and CDR2 FYNNEI.

J is TRBJ2-5 and V is TRBV6-5; 8 bases are a match to TRBD2. The germline gives CDR1 MNHEY, CDR2 SVGAGI. J was trimmed by 1 base and V by 1 base; bases with no gene match: 2. CDR3 length equals 15 residues. CDR3 protein: CASSYLREVQETQYF. The CDR3 DNA is TGTGCCAGCAGTTACTTGCGGGAGGTCCAAGAGACCCAGTACTTC.

This clone showed up just a few times. The J gene is TRBJ2-1, the V gene TRBV4-2; TRBD2 matches at 9 bases. This CDR3 is built from 18 residues. The germline V gene has CDR1 LGHNA and CDR2 YNFKEQ. V lost 0 bases and J lost 7; bases outside the gene matches: 13. CDR3 amino acids: CASSQDLSWAGGVNEQFF. CDR3 sequence (DNA): TGTGCCAGCAGCCAAGATTTAAGTTGGGCGGGAGGGGTGAATGAGCAGTTCTTC.

This chain links TRBV29-1 with TRBJ2-1; the D gene is possibly TRBD1 (5 bases). Germline V lookup: CDR1 SQVTM, CDR2 ANQGSEA. V was trimmed by 7 bases and J by 2 bases, leaving 15 bases between them. The CDR3 totals 14 residues. CDR3 bases: TGCAGCGGGGCAAGACAGTTTCCCTACAATGAGCAGTTCTTC. Translated: CSGARQFPYNEQFF.

CDR3 protein: CASKSNRGGNSPLHF. The CDR3, as DNA: TGCGCCAGCAAGAGTAACAGGGGAGGTAATTCACCCCTCCACTTT. This chain joins TRBV4-1 and TRBJ1-6, with 7 bases that match TRBD1. After removal of 7 bases from V and 6 bases from J, the junction contained 9 bases not matched to a gene. CDR1 is MGHRA and CDR2 is YSYEKL in the germline V gene. The CDR3 loop spans 15 amino acids.

The CDR3 sequence is CASSPRSLSSYNSPLHF. In DNA form, the CDR3 reads TGTGCCAGCAGTCCGCGGTCCTTGAGCTCCTATAATTCACCCCTCCACTTT. The rearrangement links TRBV27 to TRBJ1-6; D is ambiguous. Looked up from germline, CDR1 is MNHEY and CDR2 is SMNVEV (reference sequence). The germline V and J ends were trimmed by 5 bases and 0 bases, with 14 bases remaining between them. This CDR3 has 17 amino acids.

The chain uses TRBV27 and TRBJ2-1; 8 nucleotides line up with TRBD1. Germline V CDR1 and CDR2: MNHEY, SMNVEV (reference sequence). The J segment lost 6 bases and the V segment lost 3 bases, leaving 7 bases of the junction unmatched. The length of the CDR3 is 15 residues. CDR3 region: CASSFKTGGLNEQFF. The CDR3 nucleotides read TGTGCCAGCAGTTTCAAAACAGGGGGTCTCAATGAGCAGTTCTTC.

V gene TRBV18 combines with J gene TRBJ1-5; a weak D match, TRBD1 (5 bases). The CDR3 consists of 15 residues. Between the trimmed V and J ends, which lost 8 bases and 3 bases, there was a span of 17 bases. Germline loops: CDR1 KGHSH, CDR2 LQKENI. The CDR3 region has the DNA TGTGCCAGCGACCTTGGGGGGGGGACCAATCAGCCCCAGCATTTT. Its translation is CASDLGGGTNQPQHF.

This chain joins TRBV29-1 and TRBJ1-5; 7 bases are a match to TRBD1. The V gene's germline CDR1 is SQVTM and CDR2 ANQGSEA. V lost 5 bases to trimming and J lost 4 bases; unmatched junction nucleotides: 5. The CDR3 is 13 amino acids. CDR3 bases: TGCAGCGTTAAACCAGGGGGTAATCAGCCCCAGCATTTT. Protein product: CSVKPGGNQPQHF.

The chain joins TRBV27 to TRBJ1-1; weak D call: TRBD1 (6 bases). V was clipped by 2 bases and J by 1 base, with 20 bases between them. Germline CDR1 MNHEY, CDR2 SMNVEV (reference sequence). This CDR3 comprises 18 residues. The CDR3, as DNA: TGTGCCAGCAGTTTAAGCCACTTCTGGGACACCGAGAACACTGAAGCTTTCTTT. This encodes CASSLSHFWDTENTEAFF.

This clone was found once. The genes are TRBV19 and TRBJ2-7; 7 bases match TRBD1. V gave up 0 bases and J gave up 3 bases; unmatched junction bases: 8. CDR3 length equals 16 residues. The V gene's germline CDR1 is LNHDA and CDR2 SQIVND (reference sequence). CDR3 bases: TGTGCCAGTAGTATAGATACAGGGACAGTTTTCTACGAGCAGTACTTC. As protein: CASSIDTGTVFYEQYF.

The genes are TRBV30 and TRBJ1-2, with TRBD1 matching over 9 bases. The trim removed 3 bases at V and 7 bases at J, leaving 15 bases unmatched. The V gene's germline CDR1 is GTSNPN and CDR2 SVGIG (reference sequence). CDR3 length: 16 amino acids. The CDR3 region is CAWRTGTGGLRSGYTF. In DNA, the CDR3 is TGTGCCTGGAGGACGGGAACAGGGGGCCTACGGTCTGGCTACACCTTC.

This chain links TRBV18 with TRBJ2-3; tentatively, D is TRBD2 (6 bases). Germline loops: CDR1 KGHSH, CDR2 LQKENI. The CDR3 loop spans 15 amino acids. The ends were cut back, 2 bases at V and 4 bases at J, with 13 bases in the middle. CDR3 residues: CASSPYLPSADTQYF. The CDR3 DNA sequence: TGTGCCAGCTCACCATATCTGCCTAGCGCAGATACGCAGTATTTT.

Turning to this clone: The junction does not match germline at one end; this may be a read error. The V call is TRBV7-2, the J call TRBJ2-5; TRBD2 agrees at 11 bases. The CDR3 contains 14 residues. Germline-derived CDR1 and CDR2 are SGHTA and FQGNSA. CDR3 bases: TGTGCCAGCAGCAAGGGGGCCCTAGCGGGAGGTATAAACTTC. This sequence encodes CASSKGALAGGINF.